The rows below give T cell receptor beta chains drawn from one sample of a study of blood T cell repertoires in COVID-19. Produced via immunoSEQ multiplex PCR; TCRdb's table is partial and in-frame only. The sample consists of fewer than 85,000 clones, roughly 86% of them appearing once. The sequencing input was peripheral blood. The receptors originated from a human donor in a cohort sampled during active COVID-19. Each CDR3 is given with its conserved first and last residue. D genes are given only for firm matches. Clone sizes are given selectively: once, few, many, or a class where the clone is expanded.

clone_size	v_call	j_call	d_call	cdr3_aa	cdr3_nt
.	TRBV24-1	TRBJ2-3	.	CATSDLPSDTQYF	TGTGCCACCAGTGATTTGCCCTCAGATACGCAGTATTTT
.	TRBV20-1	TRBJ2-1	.	CSAPYWNEQFF	TGCAGTGCTCCCTACTGGAATGAGCAGTTCTTC
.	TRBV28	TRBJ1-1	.	CASSLSGRPEAFF	TGTGCCAGCAGTTTATCAGGGCGGCCTGAAGCTTTCTTT
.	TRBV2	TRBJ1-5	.	CASSAYNQPQHF	TGTGCCAGCAGTGCCTACAATCAGCCCCAGCATTTT
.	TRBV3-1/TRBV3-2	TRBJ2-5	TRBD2	CASSSGGETQYF	TGTGCCAGCAGCTCGGGGGGTGAGACCCAGTACTTC
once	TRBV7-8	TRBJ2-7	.	CASSPGDSRYEQYF	TGTGCCAGCAGCCCCGGAGACTCCCGCTACGAGCAGTACTTC
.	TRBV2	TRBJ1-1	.	CASRARGTTTEAFF	TGTGCCAGCAGGGCGCGGGGGACGACAACTGAAGCTTTCTTT
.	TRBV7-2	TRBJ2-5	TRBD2	CASSPAGFQETQYF	TGTGCCAGCAGCCCAGCGGGGTTCCAAGAGACCCAGTACTTC
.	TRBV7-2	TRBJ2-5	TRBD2	CASSLEPAGGQETQYF	TGTGCCAGCAGCTTAGAACCAGCGGGGGGGCAAGAGACCCAGTACTTC
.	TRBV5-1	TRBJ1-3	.	CASSPGGQYYFGNTIYF	TGCGCCAGCAGCCCTGGTGGACAGTACTATTTCGGAAACACCATATATTTT
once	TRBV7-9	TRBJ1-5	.	CASSPADSSNQPQHF	TGTGCCAGCAGCCCAGCGGACAGCAGCAATCAGCCCCAGCATTTT
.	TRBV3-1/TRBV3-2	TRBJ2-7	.	CASSKRSSYEQYF	TGTGCCAGCAGCAAAAGGAGCTCCTACGAGCAGTACTTC
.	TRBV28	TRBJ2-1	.	CASSTGVPNEQFF	TGTGCCAGCAGCACCGGGGTCCCAAATGAGCAGTTCTTC
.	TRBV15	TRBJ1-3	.	CATSSPQYGASGNTIYF	TGTGCCACCAGCAGTCCACAATATGGGGCATCTGGAAACACCATATATTTT
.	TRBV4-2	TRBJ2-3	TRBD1	CASSLKGQTTDTQYF	TGTGCCAGCAGTCTCAAGGGACAGACCACAGATACGCAGTATTTT
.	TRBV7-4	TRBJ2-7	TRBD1	CASSLSLRTGGYYEQYF	TGTGCCAGCAGCCTTTCCCTTAGGACAGGGGGCTATTACGAGCAGTACTTC
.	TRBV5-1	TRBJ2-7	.	CASSPVLGHYEQYF	TGCGCCAGCTCGCCCGTTTTGGGGCACTACGAGCAGTACTTC